The T cell receptor (beta chain) under discussion was sequenced for a study of T cells in Graves' hyperthyroidism and ophthalmopathy. The CDR3 contains 13 residues. The V gene's germline CDR1 is SNHLY and CDR2 FYNNEI. The germline V and J ends were trimmed by 3 bases and 5 bases, with 7 bases remaining between them. Source material for PBMCs was over 8 ml fresh peripheral blood. Amplification yielded TCR beta CDR3 regions, with RNA transcripts as the source. The TCR CDR3 was amplified in a first-round RT-PCR using the HTBI primer set. Using its own MiXCR run on the multiplex PCR reads, TCRdb lists one record per CDR3 protein. The repertoire holds 150,000 to 200,000 distinct CDR3 sequences, over 15% seen once, with 29% in the top ten. Study findings and constraints: Stable hyperthyroidism and ophthalmopathy were separated using 13 V-J signatures.

At least ten counts were recorded for this clonotype. Its antigen is not known. This chain links TRBV2 with TRBJ1-4; tentatively, D is TRBD1 (5 bases). Sequencing used blood. This sequence originates from a woman in her fifties or sixties with Graves' hyperthyroidism. CDR3 sequence (DNA): TGTGCCAGCAGTGAGGGGCGGAATGAAAAACTGTTTTTT. Translation: CASSEGRNEKLFF.